This paragraph covers one TCR beta chain sequence. Its target is unknown. Some clones are missing from TCRdb's copy, which holds only in-frame ones; the method was immunoSEQ multiplex PCR. The sample includes tens of thousands of clones, approximately 84% of them seen just once. The data belong to a study of OX40 agonist ivuxolimab in advanced cancers. Study-level information: Patients got intravenous ivuxolimab at 0.01 to 10 mg/kg every 2 weeks. Findings of the study overall: Some nonresponders additionally presented with little normalized T-cell clonal expansion. The CD4+ and CD8+ T cells in the blood had expanded clonally by week 6 at 0.1 to 3.0 mg/kg. Researchers report that CD8+ T cells had, on average, more expanded clones than CD4+.

The CDR3 covers 14 residues. Trimming shortened V by 1 base and J by 6 bases, and 11 bases separated the two germline ends. CDR1 is LGHNT, CDR2 FRNRAP, per germline. The material was CD4+ or CD8+ T cells sorted from blood, obtained in a trial of the OX40 agonist ivuxolimab. The chain links TRBV12-5 to TRBJ2-3; TRBD2 is a possible D gene (6 bases). The receptor was derived from an adult with an advanced solid tumor such as melanoma, head and neck, liver or kidney cancer. In nucleotides, the CDR3 is TGTGCTAGTGGTTTGGGGGGGGTCGGTGATACGCAGTATTTT. Translated: CASGLGGVGDTQYF.